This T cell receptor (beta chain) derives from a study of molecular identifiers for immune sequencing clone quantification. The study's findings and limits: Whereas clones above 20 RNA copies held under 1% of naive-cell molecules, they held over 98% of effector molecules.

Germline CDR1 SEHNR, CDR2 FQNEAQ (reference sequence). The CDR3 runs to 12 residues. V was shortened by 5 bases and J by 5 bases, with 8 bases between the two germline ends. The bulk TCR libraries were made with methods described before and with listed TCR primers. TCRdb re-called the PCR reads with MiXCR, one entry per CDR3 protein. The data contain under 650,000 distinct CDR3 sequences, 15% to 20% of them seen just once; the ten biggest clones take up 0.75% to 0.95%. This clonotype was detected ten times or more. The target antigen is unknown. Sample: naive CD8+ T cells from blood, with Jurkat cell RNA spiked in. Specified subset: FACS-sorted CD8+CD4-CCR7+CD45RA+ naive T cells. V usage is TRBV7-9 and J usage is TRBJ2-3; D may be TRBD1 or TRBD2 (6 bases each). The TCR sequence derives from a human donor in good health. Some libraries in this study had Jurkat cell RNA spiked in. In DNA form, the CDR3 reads TGTGCCAGCAGCGGAGGGGGAGATACGCAGTATTTT. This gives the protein CASSGGGDTQYF.